These 8 T cell receptor beta chains originate from one sample sequenced in a study of human T cells and chemical hapten exposure. Using its own MiXCR run on the RACE reads, TCRdb lists one record per CDR3 protein. The table shows approximately 100,000 distinct CDR3 sequences, with 11% occurring only once. Stated time point: patch test 1, 2 weeks after DPC sensitization. Indicated treatment: therapeutic diphenylcyclopropenone sensitization with weekly scalp DPC. The sample here was whole blood, taken in connection with sensitization to the hapten diphenylcyclopropenone (DPC). These receptor sequences come from a woman in her thirties or forties with alopecia areata. Some clones in this sample may be carry-over from other donors' samples.

This clonotype was picked up a small number of times. V and J are TRBV7-2 and TRBJ2-1, with 7 bases lining up with TRBD1. Germline values: CDR1 SGHTA, CDR2 FQGNSA. V trimming: 3 bases; J trimming: 10 bases; junction bases outside the gene matches: 6. This CDR3 has 13 residues. This chain's CDR3 is CASSLQGQPEQFF. The CDR3, as DNA: TGTGCCAGCAGCTTGCAGGGACAGCCCGAGCAGTTCTTC. The whole variable domain, remainder taken from reference TRBV7-2 and TRBJ2-1, is GAGVSQSPSNKVTEKGKDVELRCDPISGHTALYWYRQSLGQGLEFLIYFQGNSAPDKSGLPSDRFSAERTGGSVSTLTIQRTQQEDSAVYLCASSLQGQPEQFFGPGTRLTVL.

This clonotype was seen at least ten times. The chain joins TRBV5-6 to TRBJ1-1; D is uncertain. There are 14 residues in the CDR3. V shed 6 bases and J shed 1 base, with 13 bases lying between them. Germline V lookup: CDR1 SGHDT, CDR2 YYEEEE. The CDR3 coding sequence is TGTGCCAGCATAGAGTTCACGCGGAACACTGAAGCTTTCTTT. Translating gives CASIEFTRNTEAFF.

This clonotype was recorded many times. The rearrangement uses TRBV5-4 and TRBJ2-1; a possible D gene is TRBD2 (6 bases). The germline V gene has CDR1 SGHNT and CDR2 YYREEE (reference sequence). This CDR3 has 14 residues. V lost 4 bases and J 7 bases, leaving 15 bases between the germline ends. The CDR3 loop reads CASSPRDSRNEQFF. In DNA form, the CDR3 reads TGTGCCAGCAGCCCTAGGGACTCCCGGAATGAGCAGTTCTTC.

This clonotype was recorded many times. This chain links TRBV30 with TRBJ2-7; 7 bases are a match to TRBD2. Germline-derived CDR1 and CDR2 are GTSNPN and SVGIG (reference sequence). The CDR3 extends over 14 amino acids. J lost 6 bases, V lost 1 base, and 9 bases had no gene match. The CDR3 spells CAWSGTSAKGEQYF. The CDR3 coding sequence is TGTGCCTGGAGTGGAACTAGCGCCAAGGGCGAGCAGTACTTC.

This clonotype turned up a few times. This chain uses TRBV2 with TRBJ1-3; no clear D. The germline V gene has CDR1 SNHLY and CDR2 FYNNEI. The germline V and J ends were trimmed by 6 bases and 0 bases, with 12 bases remaining between them. This CDR3 region has 15 residues. The CDR3 is CASRVLRSSGNTIYF. Here the CDR3 DNA reads TGTGCCAGCAGGGTGCTCCGTAGCTCTGGAAACACCATATATTTT.

This clonotype was counted between two and nine times. This chain links TRBV28 with TRBJ2-7; D gene ambiguous. The germline CDR1 and CDR2 sequences are MDHEN and SYDVKM. This CDR3 has 13 amino acids. Trimming removed 2 bases from V and 3 bases from J, with 8 bases in between. As DNA, the CDR3 is TGTGCCAGCAGTTTAGTAATTGACTACGAGCAGTACTTC. This sequence encodes CASSLVIDYEQYF.

This clonotype appeared many times. V and J are TRBV28 and TRBJ1-5; 8 nucleotides line up with TRBD1. In germline, CDR1 is MDHEN, CDR2 SYDVKM. This CDR3 contains 14 residues. The ends lost 5 bases at V and 6 bases at J; junction bases unmatched: 6. CDR3 nucleotides: TGTGCCAGCAGTGGGACAGGTAGGAGTCAGCCCCAGCATTTT. Translation gives CASSGTGRSQPQHF. Variable domain in full (rest from reference TRBV28 and TRBJ1-5): DVKVTQSSRYLVKRTGEKVFLECVQDMDHENMFWYRQDPGLGLRLIYFSYDVKMKEKGDIPEGYSVSREKKERFSLILESASTNQTSMYLCASSGTGRSQPQHFGDGTRLSIL.

This chain joins TRBV15 and TRBJ2-2; a weak D match, TRBD2 (5 bases). Trimming cost V 1 base and J 1 base, with 7 bases left between them. The CDR3 length is 15 residues. The germline gives CDR1 LNHNV, CDR2 YYDKDF (reference sequence). Here the CDR3 DNA reads TGTGCCACCAGCAGAGCGAGGGAGAACACCGGGGAGCTGTTTTTT. Its protein is CATSRARENTGELFF.